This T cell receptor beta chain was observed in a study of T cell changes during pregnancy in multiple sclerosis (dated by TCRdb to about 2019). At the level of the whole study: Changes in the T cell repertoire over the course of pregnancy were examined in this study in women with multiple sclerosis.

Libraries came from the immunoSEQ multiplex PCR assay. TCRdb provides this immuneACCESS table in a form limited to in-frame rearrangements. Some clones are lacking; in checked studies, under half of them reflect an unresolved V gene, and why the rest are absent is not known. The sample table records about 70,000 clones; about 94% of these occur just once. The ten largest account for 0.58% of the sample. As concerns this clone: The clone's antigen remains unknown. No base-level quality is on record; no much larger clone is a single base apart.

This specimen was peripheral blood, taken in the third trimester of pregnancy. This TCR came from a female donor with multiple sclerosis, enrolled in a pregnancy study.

The DNA sequence reads TGTGCCACCCACAGGGGCGGATCCTACGAGCAGTACTTC. This translates into CATHRGGSYEQYF. This chain is built from TRBV10-3 and TRBJ2-7, and 7 bases in between align with TRBD1. Taken from the germline V gene, the CDR1 and CDR2 loops are ENHRY and SYGVKD. Including the terminal cysteine and phenylalanine, the CDR3 comprises 13 residues. Only the CDR3 region is kept as DNA, spanning 39 bases read in frame from base 1. V trim: 10 bases; J trim: 1 base; unmatched bases: 7.